This entry is about one T cell receptor beta chain. Antigen unknown. The CDR3 has 16 residues. The germline V gene has CDR1 MGHRA and CDR2 YSYEKL. Trimming stripped 4 bases from V and 1 base from J, with 14 bases between. This record comes from a study of cytomegalovirus exposure and HLA in healthy donors. Amplification used 60 Vbeta primers and 13 Jbeta primers. Data came from immunoSEQ multiplex PCR; TCRdb stores just in-frame clones and leaves some out. Of around 200,000 clones listed, 80% to 90% are singletons. Study results and limitations: CMV serostatus stood as the only immune exposure information on hand. A later analysis found that most CMV-associated TCR beta chains appeared HLA-restricted.

The clonotype originates from a woman aged 25-40 years in good health and CMV-seronegative. This rearrangement joins TRBV4-1 to TRBJ1-5, with a tentative D call TRBD1 (5 bases). The sequenced material came from PBMCs. In nucleotides, the CDR3 is TGCGCCAGCAGCCCCCAGGGAGGACCGAGCAATCAGCCCCAGCATTTT. Translation: CASSPQGGPSNQPQHF.